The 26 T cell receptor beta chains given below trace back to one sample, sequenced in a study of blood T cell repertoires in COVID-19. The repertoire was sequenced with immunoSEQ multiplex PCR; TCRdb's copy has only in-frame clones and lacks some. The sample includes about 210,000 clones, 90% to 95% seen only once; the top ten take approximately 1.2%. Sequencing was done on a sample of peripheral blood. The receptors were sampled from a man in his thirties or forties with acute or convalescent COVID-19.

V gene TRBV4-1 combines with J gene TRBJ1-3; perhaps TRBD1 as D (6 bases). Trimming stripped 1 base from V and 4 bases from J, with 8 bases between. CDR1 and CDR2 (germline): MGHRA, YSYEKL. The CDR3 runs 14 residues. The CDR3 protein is CASSQVQGGNTIYF. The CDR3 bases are TGCGCCAGCAGCCAAGTACAGGGAGGAAACACCATATATTTT.

The CDR3 region has the DNA TGTGCCAGCAGCCCACAGGACAGTAACACTGAAGCTTTCTTT. Translating gives CASSPQDSNTEAFF. The chain uses TRBV4-2 and TRBJ1-1; weak D call: TRBD1 (6 bases). The germline CDR1 and CDR2 sequences are LGHNA and YNFKEQ. V was clipped by 4 bases and J by 2 bases, with 11 bases between them. This CDR3 comprises 14 residues.

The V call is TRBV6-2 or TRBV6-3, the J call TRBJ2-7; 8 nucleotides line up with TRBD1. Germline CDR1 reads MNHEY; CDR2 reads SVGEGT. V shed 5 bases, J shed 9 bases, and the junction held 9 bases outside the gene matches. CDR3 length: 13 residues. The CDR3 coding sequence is TGTGCCAGCAGTCAAAGACCGGACAGGGCGCAGTACTTC. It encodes CASSQRPDRAQYF.

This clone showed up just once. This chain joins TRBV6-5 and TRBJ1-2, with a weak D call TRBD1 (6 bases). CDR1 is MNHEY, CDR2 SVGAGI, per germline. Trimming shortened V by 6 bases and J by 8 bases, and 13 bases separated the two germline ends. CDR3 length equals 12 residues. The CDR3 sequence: CASRATGLGYTF. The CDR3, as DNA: TGTGCCAGCAGGGCAACAGGGTTGGGCTACACCTTC.

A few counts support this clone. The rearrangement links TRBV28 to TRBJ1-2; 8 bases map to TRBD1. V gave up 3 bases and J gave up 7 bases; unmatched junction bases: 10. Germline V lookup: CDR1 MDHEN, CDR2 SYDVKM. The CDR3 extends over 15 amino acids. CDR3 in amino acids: CASSFTGGRGGGYTF. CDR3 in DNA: TGTGCCAGCAGTTTCACAGGGGGAAGGGGTGGTGGCTACACCTTC.

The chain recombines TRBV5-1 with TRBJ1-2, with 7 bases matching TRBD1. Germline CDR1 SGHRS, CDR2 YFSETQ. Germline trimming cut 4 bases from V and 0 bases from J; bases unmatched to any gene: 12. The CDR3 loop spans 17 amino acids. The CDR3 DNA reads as TGCGCCAGCAGCCTAGGACAGGCCCACGGGTCTAACTATGGCTACACCTTC. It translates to CASSLGQAHGSNYGYTF.

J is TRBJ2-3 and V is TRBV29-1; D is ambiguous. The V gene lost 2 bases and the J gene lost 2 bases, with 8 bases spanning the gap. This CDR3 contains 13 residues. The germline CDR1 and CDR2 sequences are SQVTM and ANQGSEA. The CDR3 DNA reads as TGCAGCGTTGAAAAAGCCCACACAGATACGCAGTATTTT. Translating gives CSVEKAHTDTQYF.

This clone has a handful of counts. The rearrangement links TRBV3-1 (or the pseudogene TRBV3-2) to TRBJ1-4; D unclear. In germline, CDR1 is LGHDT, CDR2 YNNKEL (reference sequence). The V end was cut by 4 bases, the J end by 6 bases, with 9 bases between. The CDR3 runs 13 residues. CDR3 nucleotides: TGTGCCAGCAGCCGAGTAGGAGATGAAAAACTGTTTTTT. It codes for CASSRVGDEKLFF.

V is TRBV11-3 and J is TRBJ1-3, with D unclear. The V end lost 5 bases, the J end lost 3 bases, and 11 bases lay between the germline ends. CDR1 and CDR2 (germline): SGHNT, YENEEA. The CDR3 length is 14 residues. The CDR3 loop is CASSPAGGGNTIYF. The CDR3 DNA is TGTGCCAGCAGCCCGGCGGGCGGTGGAAACACCATATATTTT.

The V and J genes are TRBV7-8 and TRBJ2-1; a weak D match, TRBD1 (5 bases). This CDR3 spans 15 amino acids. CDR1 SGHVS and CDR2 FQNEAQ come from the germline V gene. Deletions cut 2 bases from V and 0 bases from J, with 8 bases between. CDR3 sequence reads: CASSLRTPSYNEQFF. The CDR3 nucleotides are TGTGCCAGCAGCTTACGGACACCCTCCTACAATGAGCAGTTCTTC.

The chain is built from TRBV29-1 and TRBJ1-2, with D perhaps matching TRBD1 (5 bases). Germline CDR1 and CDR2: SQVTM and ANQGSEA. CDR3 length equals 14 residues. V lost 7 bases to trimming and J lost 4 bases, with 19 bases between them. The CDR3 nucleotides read TGCAGCGCTCCCTTTGGGGGGTCTGGCTATGGCTACACCTTC. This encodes CSAPFGGSGYGYTF.

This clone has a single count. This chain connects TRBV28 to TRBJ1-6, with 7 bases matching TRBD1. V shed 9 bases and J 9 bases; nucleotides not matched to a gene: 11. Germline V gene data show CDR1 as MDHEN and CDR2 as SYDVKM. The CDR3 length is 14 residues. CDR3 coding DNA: TGTGCCAGTGGGGACAGCCCAGCGGGTTCACCCCTCCACTTT. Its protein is CASGDSPAGSPLHF.

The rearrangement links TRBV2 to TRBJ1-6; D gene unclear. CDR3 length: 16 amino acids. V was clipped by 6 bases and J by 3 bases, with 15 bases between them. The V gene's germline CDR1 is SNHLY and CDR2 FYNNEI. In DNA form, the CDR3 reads TGTGCCAGCAGAGAATTTCTCACTGACTATAATTCACCCCTCCACTTT. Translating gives CASREFLTDYNSPLHF.

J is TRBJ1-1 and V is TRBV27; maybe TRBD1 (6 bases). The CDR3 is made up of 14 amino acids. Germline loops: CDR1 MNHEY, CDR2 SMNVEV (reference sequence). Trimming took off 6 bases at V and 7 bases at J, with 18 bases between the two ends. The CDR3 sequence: CASSYTGSTLEAFF. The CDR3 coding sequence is TGTGCCAGCAGCTATACAGGGAGCACCCTTGAAGCTTTCTTT.

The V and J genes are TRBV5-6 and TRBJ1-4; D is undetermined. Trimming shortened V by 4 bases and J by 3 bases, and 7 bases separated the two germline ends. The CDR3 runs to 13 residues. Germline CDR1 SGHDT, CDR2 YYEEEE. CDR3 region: CASSTGANEKLFF. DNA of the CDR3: TGTGCCAGCAGCACCGGGGCTAATGAAAAACTGTTTTTT.

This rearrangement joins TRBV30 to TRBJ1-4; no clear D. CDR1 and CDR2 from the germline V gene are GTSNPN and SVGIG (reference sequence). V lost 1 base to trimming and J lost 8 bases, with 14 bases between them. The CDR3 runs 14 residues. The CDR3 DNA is TGTGCCTGGAGTGGGGGAGGGTTACGGGAAAAACTGTTTTTT. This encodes CAWSGGGLREKLFF. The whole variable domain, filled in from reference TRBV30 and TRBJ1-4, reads SQTIHQWPATLVQPVGSPLSLECTVEGTSNPNLYWYRQAAGRGLQLLFYSVGIGQISSEVPQNLSASRPQDRQFILSSKKLLLSDSGFYLCAWSGGGLREKLFFGSGTQLSVL.

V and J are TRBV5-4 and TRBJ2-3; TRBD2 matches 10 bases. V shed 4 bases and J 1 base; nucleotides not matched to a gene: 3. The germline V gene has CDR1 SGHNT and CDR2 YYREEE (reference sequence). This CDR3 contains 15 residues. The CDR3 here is CASSEGTSGTDTQYF. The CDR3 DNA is TGTGCCAGCAGCGAGGGGACTAGCGGCACAGATACGCAGTATTTT. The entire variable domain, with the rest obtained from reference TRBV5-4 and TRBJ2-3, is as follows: ETGVTQSPTHLIKTRGQQVTLRCSSQSGHNTVSWYQQALGQGPQFIFQYYREEENGRGNFPPRFSGLQFPNYSSELNVNALELDDSALYLCASSEGTSGTDTQYFGPGTRLTVL.

This CDR3 reads CASSIGQYYEQYF. As DNA, the CDR3 is TGTGCCAGCAGTATAGGACAGTACTACGAGCAGTACTTC. This chain connects TRBV6-5 to TRBJ2-7; perhaps TRBD1 as D (6 bases). Per germline, CDR1 MNHEY and CDR2 SVGAGI. Deletions cut 5 bases from V and 3 bases from J, with 11 bases between. CDR3 size: 13 residues.

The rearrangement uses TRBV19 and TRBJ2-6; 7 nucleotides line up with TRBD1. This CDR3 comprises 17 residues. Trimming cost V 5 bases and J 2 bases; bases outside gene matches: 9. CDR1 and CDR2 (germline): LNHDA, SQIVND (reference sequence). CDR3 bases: TGTGCCAGTAGTTCGACAGGGCGGCCGACTGGGGCCAACGTCCTGACTTTC. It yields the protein CASSSTGRPTGANVLTF.

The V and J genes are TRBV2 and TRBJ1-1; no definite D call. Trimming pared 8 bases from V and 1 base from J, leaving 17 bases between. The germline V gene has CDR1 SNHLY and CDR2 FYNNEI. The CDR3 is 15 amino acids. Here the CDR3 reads CASSFGRGWNTEAFF. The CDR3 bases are TGTGCCAGCTCTTTCGGGCGGGGTTGGAACACTGAAGCTTTCTTT.

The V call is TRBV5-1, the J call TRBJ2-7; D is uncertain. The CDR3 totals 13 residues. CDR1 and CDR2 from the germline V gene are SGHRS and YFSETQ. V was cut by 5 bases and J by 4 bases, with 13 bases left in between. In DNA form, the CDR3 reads TGCGCCAGCAGAGAGCAATGGGCGTACGAGCAGTACTTC. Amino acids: CASREQWAYEQYF. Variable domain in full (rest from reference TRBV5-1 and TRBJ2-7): KAGVTQTPRYLIKTRGQQVTLSCSPISGHRSVSWYQQTPGQGLQFLFEYFSETQRNKGNFPGRFSGRQFSNSRSEMNVSTLELGDSALYLCASREQWAYEQYFGPGTRLTVT.

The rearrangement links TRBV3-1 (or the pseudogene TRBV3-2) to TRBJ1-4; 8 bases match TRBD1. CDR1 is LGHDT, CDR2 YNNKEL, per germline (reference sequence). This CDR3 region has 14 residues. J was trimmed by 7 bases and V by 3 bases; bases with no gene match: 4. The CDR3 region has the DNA TGTGCCAGCAGCCAGGCAGGGGGCTTTGAAAAACTGTTTTTT. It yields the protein CASSQAGGFEKLFF.

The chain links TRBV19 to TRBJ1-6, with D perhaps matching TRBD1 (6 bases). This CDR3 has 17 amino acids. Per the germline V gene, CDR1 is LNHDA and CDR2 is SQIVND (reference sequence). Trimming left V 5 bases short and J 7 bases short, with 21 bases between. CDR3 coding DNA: TGTGCCAGTAGTTACGGGAGAACGGGGGGCCGCAATTCACCCCTCCACTTT. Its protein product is CASSYGRTGGRNSPLHF.

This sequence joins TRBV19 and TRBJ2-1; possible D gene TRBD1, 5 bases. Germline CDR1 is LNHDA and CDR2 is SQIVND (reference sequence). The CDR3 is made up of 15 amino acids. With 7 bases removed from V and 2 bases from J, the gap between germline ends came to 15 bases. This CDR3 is CASKDRWGPYNEQFF. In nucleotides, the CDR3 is TGTGCCAGTAAGGATCGTTGGGGCCCCTACAATGAGCAGTTCTTC.

The CDR3 DNA is TGTGCCAGCAGTGGAATACCTGCGCGGGGTAATGAAAAACTGTTTTTT. Translation: CASSGIPARGNEKLFF. V usage is TRBV6-1 and J usage is TRBJ1-4; D is unclear. Germline V lookup: CDR1 MNHNS, CDR2 SASEGT. The CDR3 extends over 16 amino acids. The V and J ends lost 4 bases and 4 bases respectively, with 16 bases between them.

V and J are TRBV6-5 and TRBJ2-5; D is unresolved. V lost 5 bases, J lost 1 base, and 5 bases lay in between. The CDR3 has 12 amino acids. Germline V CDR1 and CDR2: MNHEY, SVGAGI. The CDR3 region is CASSRVQETQYF. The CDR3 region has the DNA TGTGCCAGCAGTCGTGTCCAAGAGACCCAGTACTTC.